This TCR beta chain derives from a study of T-cell memory formation after mild COVID-19. Turning to the study itself: The TCR clusters were mostly specific to one donor. Study conclusions and caveats: Contracting clones from day 15 to 85 showed balanced CD4/CD8; later expanders favored CD4+.

This clonotype was observed a few times. The antigen is unknown. 5'RACE with constant-segment primers built TCRalpha and TCRbeta cDNA libraries with UMIs. TCRdb reanalysed the 5' RACE reads using MiXCR and keeps one entry per CDR3 protein. Of over 70,000 distinct CDR3 sequences listed, approximately 15% are singletons. The CDR3 has 17 residues. J was trimmed by 4 bases and V by 3 bases; bases with no gene match: 13. Germline values: CDR1 MGHRA, CDR2 YSYEKL. The sequencing sample was made of PBMCs or a T cell subset sorted from them (not recorded which). This chain connects TRBV4-1 to TRBJ2-3, with 7 bases identical to TRBD2. The TCR sequence derives from a man aged 18 to 35 who had mild COVID-19 (a few samples of this study predate the infection). Cell type and time point are not known. The CDR3 DNA reads as TGCGCCAGCAGCCACCGCACCCTAGCGGAAGCCGCAGATACGCAGTATTTT. Its protein is CASSHRTLAEAADTQYF.